The entry below gives a single T cell receptor beta chain sequence along with its context. These data are taken from a study of Graves' ophthalmopathy and Graves' hyperthyroidism. CDR3 length: 13 amino acids. Germline CDR1 MNHNS, CDR2 SASEGT. Trimming stripped 6 bases from V and 2 bases from J, with 7 bases between. RNA served as the template for amplifying TCR beta CDR3 regions. RT-PCR in the first round used HTBI primers; a second-round multiplex PCR followed. TCRdb ran MiXCR on the multiplex PCR reads and lists one entry per CDR3 protein. The data contain 200,000 to 250,000 distinct CDR3 sequences, approximately 29% of them singletons.

The chain couples TRBV6-1 to TRBJ2-2; perhaps TRBD1 as D (6 bases). The sequence derives from a man between 45 and 60 years old with Graves' ophthalmopathy. The sequenced material came from peripheral blood. CDR3 loop: CASRDSNTGELFF. CDR3 sequence (DNA): TGTGCCAGCAGGGACAGTAACACCGGGGAGCTGTTTTTT.